The sequence of this T cell receptor (beta chain) was determined in a study of shared clonotypes between healthy human individuals. In the case of this clone: The sample has other DNA sequences that encode this CDR3 too.

An assay was performed, and its level was deep. This table comes from immunoSEQ multiplex PCR, and its TCRdb copy is limited to in-frame clones, with some not included. The sample includes around 560,000 clones, 85% to 95% of them seen just once. Positive CCR7 selection of CD45RO-negative cells yielded the naive CD8 cells, and terminally differentiated effector memory CD45RA+ cells were excluded. This CDR3 region has 11 residues. Germline CDR1 and CDR2: SEHNR and FQNEAQ (reference sequence). With 3 bases removed from V and 5 bases from J, the gap between germline ends came to 4 bases. Sequenced: naive CD8+ T cells sorted from blood. The clonotype comes from a woman in her thirties in good health. This chain uses TRBV7-9 with TRBJ1-1, with unresolved D. The CDR3 spells CASSFGTEAFF. The CDR3 coding sequence is TGTGCCAGCAGCTTTGGAACTGAAGCTTTCTTT.